These T cell receptor beta chains were read from a single sample in a study of cytomegalovirus exposure and HLA in healthy donors. The method was immunoSEQ multiplex PCR; TCRdb's version includes in-frame clones alone and lacks a portion of them. Among more than 75,000 clones, roughly 72% were seen once, and the ten largest hold roughly 6.1%. The sequenced sample consisted of PBMCs. The receptors shown here come from a woman aged 45 to 65 in good health and CMV-seropositive. The CDR3 runs from the conserved cysteine through the conserved F or W. Fields, in order: V gene, J gene, D gene, clone size, CDR3 DNA, CDR3 protein. A D gene is named only where the DNA matches it firmly. Not every row has a clone size; where given, it reads once, few, many or a size class.

V: TRBV2
J: TRBJ2-1
D: TRBD2
size: .
DNA: TGTGCCAGCAGTGATCGGACTAGCGGGAACAATGAGCAGTTCTTC
CDR3: CASSDRTSGNNEQFF

V: TRBV9
J: TRBJ2-3
D: TRBD2
size: once
DNA: TGTGCCAGCAGCCCACGGACTAGCGGCCACCTGAGACTATTCACAGATACGCAGTATTTT
CDR3: CASSPRTSGHLRLFTDTQYF

V: TRBV18
J: TRBJ2-7
D: .
size: .
DNA: TGTGCCAGCTCACCACCGGACAGAACACTGGGGGAGCAGTACTTC
CDR3: CASSPPDRTLGEQYF

V: TRBV21-1
J: TRBJ2-1
D: .
size: .
DNA: TGTGCCAGCAGCCAAAGGGACAGGGGGTTCAATGAGCAGTTCTTC
CDR3: CASSQRDRGFNEQFF

V: TRBV2
J: TRBJ1-1
D: .
size: .
DNA: TGTGCCAGCGTCCAGGGGAACACTGAAGCTTTCTTT
CDR3: CASVQGNTEAFF

V: TRBV11-3
J: TRBJ2-7
D: TRBD1
size: .
DNA: TGTGCCAGCAGCCCCACAGGGGGCCTGAACGAGCAGTACTTC
CDR3: CASSPTGGLNEQYF

V: TRBV6-1
J: TRBJ2-7
D: .
size: .
DNA: TGTGCCAGCACAGGCGTTATGTCCTACGAGCAGTACTTC
CDR3: CASTGVMSYEQYF

V: TRBV15
J: TRBJ2-3
D: .
size: .
DNA: TGTGCCACCAGCAGTGGGGCGAATCGAGATACGCAGTATTTT
CDR3: CATSSGANRDTQYF

V: TRBV10-3
J: TRBJ2-2
D: .
size: .
DNA: TGTGCCATCAGTGAGTCGTTGGCTCCCGGGGAGCTGTTTTTT
CDR3: CAISESLAPGELFF

V: TRBV4-1
J: TRBJ2-1
D: TRBD2
size: .
DNA: TGCGCCAGCAGCCCCCCCTCTAGCGGGAGGGGTCGCAATGAGCAGTTCTTC
CDR3: CASSPPSSGRGRNEQFF

V: TRBV19
J: TRBJ2-7
D: .
size: .
DNA: TGTGCCAGTGAGTGCGAGCAGTACTTC
CDR3: CASECEQYF

V: TRBV28
J: TRBJ1-4
D: TRBD1
size: .
DNA: TGTGCCAGCAAAGAGGGGGACAGTAGGGAAAAACTGTTTTTT
CDR3: CASKEGDSREKLFF

V: TRBV6-4
J: TRBJ1-3
D: .
size: few
DNA: TGTGCCGTAGTCATCGGCCAGGGCAGAGACACCATATATTTT
CDR3: CAVVIGQGRDTIYF

V: TRBV6-5
J: TRBJ1-5
D: TRBD1
size: .
DNA: TGTGCCAGCAGGGGACAGGGTAGCAATCAGCCCCAGCATTTT
CDR3: CASRGQGSNQPQHF

V: TRBV4-1
J: TRBJ1-5
D: TRBD1
size: .
DNA: TGCGCCAGCAGCCAAGAGGGGACAGAGACCCATCAGCCCCAGCATTTT
CDR3: CASSQEGTETHQPQHF

V: TRBV6-1
J: TRBJ2-5
D: .
size: few
DNA: TGTGCCAGCAGTGAAAGCTTGGCCCAGTACTTC
CDR3: CASSESLAQYF

V: TRBV28
J: TRBJ2-7
D: TRBD2
size: .
DNA: TGTGCCAGCAGTGGGGGAGGGGATATCTACGAGCAGTACTTC
CDR3: CASSGGGDIYEQYF

V: TRBV19
J: TRBJ2-1
D: TRBD2
size: .
DNA: TGTGCCAGTAGAGTGGGGACTAGCTGGGGCAATGAGCAGTTCTTC
CDR3: CASRVGTSWGNEQFF